This entry features one T cell receptor (beta chain) sequence. What it recognizes is unknown. Germline lookup yields CDR1 SGHVS and CDR2 FQNEAQ. The CDR3 is 14 amino acids. V shed 3 bases, J shed 4 bases, and the junction held 4 bases outside the gene matches. The data derive from a study of cytomegalovirus exposure and HLA in healthy donors. Study information: Among around 200 million T cells, an earlier analysis found 117 million unique TCR beta sequences. Study results and caveats: Associated with HLA alleles at 0.05 false discovery rate in a later analysis were 16,951 TCR beta sequences.

PCR employed 60 Vbeta and 13 Jbeta primers. Measured with immunoSEQ multiplex PCR; TCRdb has only the in-frame clones, and not every one. In the table there are around 150,000 clones, 70% to 80% of which are singletons. V usage is TRBV7-8 and J usage is TRBJ1-2; TRBD1 agrees at 8 bases. The sequencing sample was made of PBMCs. The clonotype originates from a human donor in good health. Here the CDR3 reads CASSFSGGVYGYTF. CDR3 coding DNA: TGTGCCAGCAGCTTTTCAGGGGGCGTCTATGGCTACACCTTC.